This TCR beta chain was sequenced during a study of blood T cell repertoires in COVID-19. Study-level information: Sources were T cells, B-cell-depleted T cells, or PBMCs; the material itself was cDNA or gDNA.

In the authors' methods: How many nucleated cells were present was estimated from reference gene primer amplification. Here immunoSEQ multiplex PCR was the method, and the copy in TCRdb shows in-frame clones only, minus some. D and trimming were read from the DNA, whereas the V and J calls and clone size are those reported in that table. In the table there are approximately 60,000 clones, 65% to 80% of which are singletons. The CDR3 consists of 16 residues. V trimming: 2 bases; J trimming: 9 bases; junction bases outside the gene matches: 15. The germline V gene has CDR1 SEHNR and CDR2 FQNEAQ (reference sequence).

The source of this sequence is a woman older than 75 with active or convalescent COVID-19. Sequencing was performed on peripheral blood. V and J are TRBV7-9 and TRBJ1-1; 7 nucleotides align to TRBD1. The CDR3 region has the DNA TGTGCCAGCAGCTTACCCCTGGAGGCGGGACAGTGGAAAGCTTTCTTT. Amino acid sequence: CASSLPLEAGQWKAFF.